Reported below is one T cell receptor beta chain. Antigen: not known. The CDR3 totals 15 residues. The V gene end was trimmed by 2 bases and the J gene end by 3 bases; junction bases not matched to a gene: 6. The V gene's germline CDR1 is SGHRS and CDR2 YFSETQ. The source of the sample is a study of T-cell memory formation after mild COVID-19. The overall study: Clustering of TCRs was largely donor specific.

With constant-segment primers, 5'RACE yielded cDNA libraries of TCR alpha and TCR beta that carried sample barcodes and UMIs. TCRdb ran MiXCR on the 5' RACE reads and lists one entry per CDR3 protein. The sample consists of 350,000 to 450,000 distinct CDR3 sequences, 20% to 25% of them appearing once. Study observations and caveats: Shrinking CD4+ clones resided mostly in CM and EM, and CD8+ ones in EMRA. Cross-reactive memory apparently joined, as some responding clones appeared in pre-infection memory.

What was sequenced was PBMCs or a T cell subset sorted from them (not recorded which). The chain has TRBV5-1 and TRBJ2-7; 9 bases line up with TRBD2. This sequence originates from an adult woman who had mild COVID-19 (a few samples of this study predate the infection). Cell type and time point are not known. The CDR3 sequence: CASSFGTSNHYEQYF. In DNA form, the CDR3 reads TGCGCCAGCAGCTTTGGGACTAGCAACCACTACGAGCAGTACTTC.